These T cell receptor beta chains were read from a single sample in a study of T cell responses to AZD1222 COVID-19 vaccine. This table comes from immunoSEQ multiplex PCR, and its TCRdb copy is limited to in-frame clones, with some not included. The sample yields about 84,000 clones, around 84% seen once. Sequenced material: peripheral blood, taken 28 days after the second AZD1222 dose. The origin of the receptors is an adult who received the AZD1222 COVID-19 vaccine. Both conserved end residues are part of each CDR3. D genes are given only for firm matches.

D: -
J: TRBJ1-5
V: TRBV24-1
CDR3: CATSEAGSSSNQPQHF

D: TRBD2
J: TRBJ2-3
V: TRBV5-8
CDR3: CASSPGTSGSTDTQYF

D: TRBD1
J: TRBJ2-7
V: TRBV30
CDR3: CAWSADRGSSYEQYF

D: TRBD2
J: TRBJ2-1
V: TRBV6-5
CDR3: CASRTGGEQFF

D: -
J: TRBJ1-5
V: TRBV6-5
CDR3: CASKGYSNQPQHF

D: -
J: TRBJ2-7
V: TRBV19
CDR3: CASSITGLEVYEQYF

D: TRBD1
J: TRBJ1-1
V: TRBV14
CDR3: CASSQANRGRNTEAFF

D: -
J: TRBJ1-4
V: TRBV11-2
CDR3: CASGPSLGKLFF

D: -
J: TRBJ2-5
V: TRBV7-3
CDR3: CASSFGGPETQYF

D: TRBD1
J: TRBJ2-3
V: TRBV19
CDR3: CASSRWTGDADTQYF

D: TRBD2
J: TRBJ2-3
V: TRBV4-1
CDR3: CASSLLSTTSAGDTQYF

D: -
J: TRBJ2-7
V: TRBV7-9
CDR3: CASSLVGQSYEQYF

D: -
J: TRBJ1-6
V: TRBV13
CDR3: CASSFHIQSSYNSPLHF

D: TRBD1
J: TRBJ2-7
V: TRBV28
CDR3: CASTSRGSSYEQYF

D: -
J: TRBJ1-2
V: TRBV10-2
CDR3: CASRLNNGYTF

D: -
J: TRBJ2-5
V: TRBV12-3/TRBV12-4
CDR3: CASSLTQGETQYF

D: -
J: TRBJ2-1
V: TRBV6-5
CDR3: CASSYNYYNEQFF